Sequencing of this T cell receptor (beta chain) was carried out in a study of control samples from healthy donors and cancer patients. Profiling relied on immunoSEQ multiplex PCR, and the TCRdb table lists in-frame clones only, not all of them. The sample gives 150,000 or so clones, 93% of which show up once; 4.5% to 6% is in the top ten. The CDR3 contains 13 residues. V lost 4 bases to trimming and J lost 6 bases, with 13 bases between them. Germline V CDR1 and CDR2: SGHKS, YYEKEE (reference sequence). The TCR was taken from a man aged 18 to 30 in good health. Sequencing was performed on blood. This rearrangement joins TRBV5-5 to TRBJ1-1; D gene ambiguous. CDR3 sequence: CASSQDARPEAFF. The DNA for the CDR3 is TGTGCCAGCAGCCAAGATGCCAGGCCTGAAGCTTTCTTT.